This T cell receptor beta chain originates from a study of Ad26.COV2.S vaccination and SARS-CoV-2 variants (dated by TCRdb to 2020 to 2023). Context from the whole study: Vaccine-arm donors came from COV1001, a multicentre, randomized, double-blind, placebo-controlled phase I-IIa trial of Ad26.COV2.S in healthy adults. Dosing of Ad26.COV2.S was intramuscular, at either 5x10^10 or 1x10^11 viral particles, delivered as one shot or as two shots spaced 56 days apart. The specificity and breadth of SARS-CoV-2-reactive T cell receptors after Ad26.COV2.S vaccination were assessed by TCRbeta repertoire sequencing. A total of around 32 samples were included in the TCR-sequenced set, comprising roughly 19 Ad26.COV2.S vaccine recipients, 5 placebo recipients and 8 SARS-CoV-2 convalescent individuals. Participants in the trial were split at random into five groups of five each, receiving low-dose or high-dose Ad26.COV2.S once or twice, or else placebo on both occasions. Investigators did not know the trial group allocation while performing experiments and assessing outcomes.

The full study reports these points: The study was not powered for comparison of responses between vaccine doses or regimens. Comparable non-spike TCR breadth was observed between vaccine and placebo recipients, consistent with only spike being contained in the vaccine. Ad26.COV2.S recipients had higher spike-specific TCR breadth than placebo recipients (P = 0.0014). It was noted by the authors that total T cell responses may have been underestimated by the TCR breadth and depth analyses. After vaccination, substantial breadth of spike-specific CD8+ and CD4+ T cell responses was reported.

V is cut by 2 bases and J by 2 bases, and the space between the germline ends is 13 bases. The CDR3 measures 15 amino acids from cysteine to phenylalanine. Only the CDR3 DNA stays, 45 bases, in frame from base 1. From a lookup of the germline V gene, CDR1 and CDR2 are LGHNA and YSLEER. Taken with the paper, the label for treatment or condition translates to: around 19 received Ad26.COV2.S at low or high dose, single or two shots; roughly 5 received placebo; per-sample allocation not given. For vaccine and placebo recipients, the sequenced repertoires came from samples collected on day 63 after the first injection. Cohort 1b enrolled about two dozen adults aged 18-55 years at a single site in Boston, USA, between 29 July and 7 August 2020. Ad26.COV2.S consisted of a replication-incompetent adenovirus type 26 vector by which a prefusion-stabilized SARS-CoV-2 spike protein from the original Wuhan strain was expressed.

TCRbeta CDR3 regions were sequenced with the immunoSEQ Assay. After extraction, genomic DNA underwent amplification by bias-controlled multiplex PCR, followed by high-throughput sequencing. The paper's data handling went like this. Collapsing and filtering of sequences were performed to quantify the absolute abundance of each unique TCRbeta CDR3 region. T cell fraction was estimated by normalizing TCRbeta template counts to usable DNA, which was measured by amplifying reference genes present in all nucleated cells. Repertoire TCRs were annotated as SARS-CoV-2-specific when V gene, CDR3 amino acid sequence and J gene were exactly matched to a known reactive TCR set. The reference SARS-CoV-2 TCR set was derived from MIRA and filtered for enrichment in COVID-19-positive ImmuneCODE repertoires, a step that removed public or cross-reactive TCRs. Drawing on the MIRA antigens, annotated TCRs were analysed further at the level of specific ORF or position within ORF. Breadth was defined as the number of annotated unique rearrangements divided by the total number of unique productive rearrangements, and depth was defined as the summed frequency of the annotated unique rearrangements. Two-sided Wilcoxon rank-sum tests were applied when comparing TCR breadth between groups. The table comes from immuneACCESS by way of TCRdb, which keeps in-frame sequences with V and J called. Part of the clones is missing from these tables; in studies checked, under half for an unresolved V gene and the rest for unknown reasons. The V and J calls and clone size are taken from that table; D and trimming were inferred from the DNA. Recorded for this sample are over 400,000 clones; over 80% of them occurred a single time. The ten top clones hold about 1.7% of the sample.

To note about this clone: No antigen is known for it. No much larger clone exists at a distance of one base, and base qualities are not known.

Recombination joined TRBV4-3 with TRBJ2-7; too little of a D gene remains to name it. The sequence was obtained from a person between 18 and 65 years old who received the Ad26.COV2.S COVID-19 vaccine or a placebo. The specimen was peripheral blood, collected in a trial of Ad26.COV2.S vaccine versus placebo. Here the CDR3 is given as CASSQIMGAAYEQYF. The DNA reads TGCGCCAGCAGCCAAATAATGGGTGCGGCCTACGAGCAGTACTTC.